These T cell receptor beta chains were read from a single sample in a study of blood T cells in healthy people across ages. One entry per CDR3 protein, called by TCRdb with MiXCR from the 5' RACE reads. In the table there are about 780,000 distinct CDR3 sequences, 62% of which are singletons. The specimen was blood. The receptors were sampled from a young man in good health. The CDR3 runs from the conserved cysteine through the conserved F or W. Fields, in order: clone size, J gene, D gene, V gene, CDR3 protein, CDR3 DNA. The D gene is left open where the match is weak. Size values are once, few and many counts, or a class for expanded clones, and some rows have none.

size: NA
J: TRBJ1-2
D: NA
V: TRBV19
CDR3: CASSIGLGDYGYTF
DNA: TGTGCCAGTAGTATCGGATTAGGGGACTATGGCTACACCTTC

size: NA
J: TRBJ2-1
D: NA
V: TRBV20-1
CDR3: CSAREIGGYNEQFF
DNA: TGCAGTGCTAGAGAGATAGGGGGGTACAATGAGCAGTTCTTC

size: NA
J: TRBJ2-1
D: NA
V: TRBV3-1
CDR3: CVSPAASHNEQFF
DNA: TGTGTCTCACCGGCGGCCTCCCACAATGAGCAGTTCTTC

size: NA
J: TRBJ1-5
D: TRBD1
V: TRBV19
CDR3: CASTFSHRQGSQPQHF
DNA: TGTGCCAGTACTTTCTCCCACAGACAGGGAAGCCAGCCCCAGCATTTT

size: few
J: TRBJ1-2
D: TRBD1
V: TRBV29-1
CDR3: CSVDREAGYTF
DNA: TGCAGCGTGGACAGGGAGGCTGGCTACACCTTC

size: NA
J: TRBJ2-3
D: NA
V: TRBV12-3/TRBV12-4
CDR3: CASSRREGSTDTQYF
DNA: TGTGCCAGCAGCCGCAGGGAAGGGAGCACAGATACGCAGTATTTT

size: NA
J: TRBJ1-5
D: NA
V: TRBV12-3/TRBV12-4
CDR3: CASSAAGDAQPQHF
DNA: TGTGCCAGCAGTGCCGCAGGAGACGCTCAGCCCCAGCATTTT

size: NA
J: TRBJ2-3
D: NA
V: TRBV12-3/TRBV12-4
CDR3: CASSLGDTTDTQYF
DNA: TGTGCCAGCAGTTTAGGGGACACCACAGATACGCAGTATTTT

size: once
J: TRBJ1-2
D: TRBD1
V: TRBV7-9
CDR3: CASSKGQGDGYTF
DNA: TGTGCCAGCAGCAAGGGACAGGGTGATGGCTACACCTTC

size: NA
J: TRBJ2-7
D: NA
V: TRBV15
CDR3: CATSREEMDRRESSYEQYF
DNA: TGTGCCACCAGCAGAGAAGAGATGGACAGGAGGGAGAGCTCCTACGAGCAGTACTTC

size: NA
J: TRBJ2-7
D: NA
V: TRBV27
CDR3: CASSRGVEQYF
DNA: TGTGCCAGCAGTAGGGGGGTGGAGCAGTACTTC

size: NA
J: TRBJ2-5
D: NA
V: TRBV6-4
CDR3: CASSEVRQQETQYF
DNA: TGTGCCAGCAGTGAAGTCAGGCAACAAGAGACCCAGTACTTC

size: NA
J: TRBJ2-7
D: TRBD1
V: TRBV6-2/TRBV6-3
CDR3: CASSPTGGIYEQYF
DNA: TGTGCCAGCAGTCCCACAGGGGGCATCTACGAGCAGTACTTC

size: few
J: TRBJ2-7
D: NA
V: TRBV5-1
CDR3: CASSPKTDPVGYEQYF
DNA: TGCGCCAGCAGCCCAAAGACGGATCCGGTTGGGTACGAGCAGTACTTC

size: once
J: TRBJ1-2
D: NA
V: TRBV4-3
CDR3: CASSQGSYGDGYTF
DNA: TGCGCCAGCAGCCAAGGGTCTTATGGTGATGGCTACACCTTC

size: NA
J: TRBJ1-2
D: NA
V: TRBV6-2/TRBV6-3
CDR3: CASSLLFYGYTF
DNA: TGTGCCAGCAGTCTCCTCTTCTATGGCTACACCTTC

size: few
J: TRBJ2-1
D: TRBD1
V: TRBV7-2
CDR3: CASSWGTESYNEQFF
DNA: TGTGCCAGCAGCTGGGGGACAGAATCCTACAATGAGCAGTTCTTC

size: once
J: TRBJ2-7
D: TRBD1
V: TRBV20-1
CDR3: CSADGQGDYEQYF
DNA: TGCAGTGCCGACGGACAGGGTGACTACGAGCAGTACTTC

size: NA
J: TRBJ2-5
D: NA
V: TRBV6-5
CDR3: CASSYAALGARETQYF
DNA: TGTGCCAGCAGTTACGCCGCTTTAGGGGCCCGAGAGACCCAGTACTTC

size: NA
J: TRBJ2-3
D: TRBD1
V: TRBV20-1
CDR3: CSARDWDSPKDTQYF
DNA: TGCAGTGCTAGAGATTGGGACAGTCCTAAGGATACGCAGTATTTT

size: few
J: TRBJ2-7
D: TRBD2
V: TRBV7-2
CDR3: CASSPYSGQNYEQYF
DNA: TGTGCCAGCAGCCCCTATAGCGGGCAGAACTACGAGCAGTACTTC

size: NA
J: TRBJ2-3
D: TRBD2
V: TRBV9
CDR3: CASSVSRAGGDTQYF
DNA: TGTGCCAGCAGCGTCTCCCGAGCGGGGGGAGATACGCAGTATTTT

size: NA
J: TRBJ1-6
D: NA
V: TRBV6-1
CDR3: CASSEGRTSSYNSPLHF
DNA: TGTGCCAGCAGTGAGGGCAGGACGAGCTCCTATAATTCACCCCTCCACTTT

size: few
J: TRBJ2-4
D: NA
V: TRBV20-1
CDR3: CSARFETTDLQYF
DNA: TGCAGTGCCCGTTTCGAGACTACCGACCTGCAGTACTTC

size: few
J: TRBJ2-7
D: NA
V: TRBV4-3
CDR3: CASSQVLGYTEQYF
DNA: TGCGCCAGCAGCCAAGTGTTAGGGTACACGGAGCAGTACTTC

size: NA
J: TRBJ2-1
D: NA
V: TRBV6-2/TRBV6-3
CDR3: CAISYVTEQFF
DNA: TGTGCCATCAGTTACGTCACTGAGCAGTTCTTC

size: NA
J: TRBJ1-4
D: NA
V: TRBV6-1
CDR3: CASSELVSYPDEKLFF
DNA: TGTGCCAGCAGTGAATTGGTTAGCTACCCGGATGAAAAACTGTTTTTT

size: NA
J: TRBJ1-2
D: TRBD1
V: TRBV20-1
CDR3: CSANWTGANYGYTF
DNA: TGCAGTGCTAACTGGACAGGGGCTAACTATGGCTACACCTTC

size: NA
J: TRBJ2-3
D: TRBD2
V: TRBV10-3
CDR3: CATTGGAFSTDTQYF
DNA: TGTGCCACCACCGGGGGGGCCTTTAGCACAGATACGCAGTATTTT

size: NA
J: TRBJ1-2
D: TRBD1
V: TRBV5-6
CDR3: CASTSSTGGFYGYTF
DNA: TGTGCCAGCACCTCATCAACAGGGGGCTTCTATGGCTACACCTTC

size: NA
J: TRBJ2-7
D: NA
V: TRBV5-5
CDR3: CASSPPYDGYEQYF
DNA: TGTGCCAGCAGCCCCCCGTATGACGGATACGAGCAGTACTTC

size: NA
J: TRBJ2-7
D: NA
V: TRBV29-1
CDR3: CSVSGVTSCEQYF
DNA: TGCAGCGTCTCCGGGGTAACCTCCTGCGAGCAGTACTTC